The 10 T cell receptor beta chains given below trace back to one sample, sequenced in a study of OX40 agonist ivuxolimab in advanced cancers. TCRdb's copy holds only in-frame clones and misses some; the assay was immunoSEQ multiplex PCR. The sample records under 95,000 clones, roughly 83% being singletons. Sequences were derived from CD4+ or CD8+ T cells sorted from blood, sampled in a trial of the OX40 agonist ivuxolimab. The receptor set was obtained from an adult with an advanced solid tumor such as melanoma, head and neck, liver or kidney cancer.

This chain connects TRBV30 to TRBJ1-1; a possible D gene is TRBD1 (6 bases). Germline CDR1 and CDR2: GTSNPN and SVGIG (reference sequence). This CDR3 contains 13 residues. Between the trimmed V and J ends, which lost 0 bases and 1 base, there was a span of 6 bases. The CDR3 loop is CAWSVGANTEAFF. The DNA of the CDR3 is TGTGCCTGGAGTGTGGGGGCGAACACTGAAGCTTTCTTT.

The rearrangement uses TRBV5-1 and TRBJ2-1; 13 positions match TRBD2. Germline CDR1 reads SGHRS; CDR2 reads YFSETQ. J was trimmed by 9 bases and V by 4 bases; bases with no gene match: 13. CDR3 length equals 17 residues. The CDR3 DNA follows: TGCGCCAGCAGCCTTAGACTAGCGGGGGGCAGGTTCGGTGAGCAGTTCTTC. This translates into CASSLRLAGGRFGEQFF.

The chain has TRBV7-8 and TRBJ2-3; 12 bases fit TRBD2. The V gene end was trimmed by 5 bases and the J gene end by 5 bases; junction bases not matched to a gene: 17. The CDR3 is 19 residues long. Germline lookup yields CDR1 SGHVS and CDR2 FQNEAQ. In DNA form, the CDR3 reads TGTGCCAGCAGCCCTTGGAAGAGCTCTAGCGGGAGGGCTGAAGATACGCAGTATTTT. Encoded protein: CASSPWKSSSGRAEDTQYF.

V and J are TRBV5-4 and TRBJ2-2; no firm D call. The CDR3 runs to 13 residues. The germline V and J ends were trimmed by 10 bases and 0 bases, with 10 bases remaining between them. Per the germline V gene, CDR1 is SGHNT and CDR2 is YYREEE (reference sequence). The CDR3 DNA is TGTGCCTACAGAGAATCGAACACCGGGGAGCTGTTTTTT. Encoded protein: CAYRESNTGELFF. Full variable domain (outside the CDR3, taken from reference TRBV5-4 and TRBJ2-2): ETGVTQSPTHLIKTRGQQVTLRCSSQSGHNTVSWYQQALGQGPQFIFQYYREEENGRGNFPPRFSGLQFPNYSSELNVNALELDDSALYLCAYRESNTGELFFGEGSRLTVL.

Comments on this clone: One end of the junction does not line up with germline, which may come from a read error. The rearrangement links TRBV6-6 to TRBJ1-1; D not resolved. This CDR3 is built from 14 residues. In germline, CDR1 is MNHNY, CDR2 SVGAGI (reference sequence). CDR3 in DNA: TGTGCCGGCAGTTACGGTTCGGCGAACACTGAAGCTTTCTTT. Translation gives CAGSYGSANTEAFF.

This chain joins TRBV29-1 and TRBJ2-2; no clear D. CDR1 SQVTM and CDR2 ANQGSEA come from the germline V gene. The germline V and J ends were trimmed by 0 bases and 4 bases, with 12 bases remaining between them. This CDR3 spans 15 amino acids. The CDR3 nucleotides are TGCAGCGTTGAAGATAATCTTAGAGGCACCGGGGAGCTGTTTTTT. Amino acids: CSVEDNLRGTGELFF.

The chain recombines TRBV19 with TRBJ1-5; weak D call: TRBD1 (5 bases). Trimming shortened V by 3 bases and J by 5 bases, and 11 bases separated the two germline ends. CDR3 length: 14 residues. CDR1 is LNHDA and CDR2 is SQIVND in the germline V gene (reference sequence). CDR3 protein: CASSISDSDQPQHF. In nucleotides, the CDR3 is TGTGCCAGTAGTATTAGTGACAGCGATCAGCCCCAGCATTTT.

The gene calls are TRBV4-1 and TRBJ1-5, with 8 bases aligning to TRBD1. CDR3 length: 15 amino acids. Germline V CDR1 and CDR2: MGHRA, YSYEKL. V trimming: 4 bases; J trimming: 4 bases; junction bases outside the gene matches: 6. Here the CDR3 reads CASSPWTGINQPQHF. CDR3 nucleotides: TGCGCCAGCAGCCCATGGACAGGGATTAATCAGCCCCAGCATTTT.

The chain couples TRBV14 to TRBJ2-3, with 11 positions matching TRBD2. The J segment lost 9 bases and the V segment lost 4 bases, leaving 12 bases of the junction unmatched. The CDR3 sequence is 16 residues long. Germline CDR1 and CDR2: SGHDN and FVKESK. CDR3 sequence: CASSPLAGAQLRTQYF. The CDR3 DNA sequence: TGTGCCAGCAGCCCACTAGCGGGGGCGCAACTCAGGACGCAGTATTTT.

The gene calls are TRBV5-5 and TRBJ2-3; no clear D gene. The length of the CDR3 is 12 residues. The V gene lost 3 bases and the J gene lost 5 bases, with 7 bases spanning the gap. CDR1 is SGHKS, CDR2 YYEKEE, per germline (reference sequence). The CDR3 nucleotides read TGTGCCAGCAGCTCCCTGTTAGATACGCAGTATTTT. This sequence encodes CASSSLLDTQYF.